This is a list of T cell receptor beta chains from one sample in a study of T cell repertoires in cytomegalovirus infection. TCRdb recomputed calls from the reads with MiXCR, one row per CDR3 protein. The sample yields a few hundred thousand distinct CDR3 sequences, less than 25% seen once. Antigens for these TCRs are unknown. The material sequenced was cultured PBMCs, taken from culture after CMV antigen stimulation. These receptors all come from a human donor in good health (CMV status not recorded). Some clones in this sample may be carry-over from other donors' samples. Each CDR3 is given with its conserved first and last residue. The order of the fields is D gene, CDR3 length, V gene, clone size, J gene, CDR3 protein, CDR3 DNA. The D gene is left open where the match is weak. A clone size is listed for some rows: how often the clone was seen (once, few, many), or a class if it is expanded.

d_gene: .
len: 12
v_gene: TRBV12-3/TRBV12-4
abundance: many
j_gene: TRBJ1-3
CDR3aa: CASMPGGNTIYF
CDR3nt: TGTGCCAGCATGCCGGGTGGAAACACCATATATTTT

d_gene: .
len: 14
v_gene: TRBV27
abundance: few
j_gene: TRBJ2-7
CDR3aa: CASSFGRAAYEQYF
CDR3nt: TGTGCCAGCAGTTTCGGCAGGGCGGCGTACGAGCAGTACTTC

d_gene: .
len: 11
v_gene: TRBV29-1
abundance: few
j_gene: TRBJ1-1
CDR3aa: CSVGTPTEAFF
CDR3nt: TGCAGCGTTGGGACACCCACTGAAGCTTTCTTT

d_gene: .
len: 14
v_gene: TRBV10-2
abundance: few
j_gene: TRBJ1-1
CDR3aa: CASRRRGVNTEAFF
CDR3nt: TGCGCCAGCCGCAGGCGGGGGGTGAACACTGAAGCTTTCTTT

d_gene: .
len: 16
v_gene: TRBV7-9
abundance: .
j_gene: TRBJ2-1
CDR3aa: CASSLGEHSDYNEQFF
CDR3nt: TGTGCCAGCAGCTTAGGCGAGCACAGTGACTACAATGAGCAGTTCTTC

d_gene: TRBD1
len: 15
v_gene: TRBV5-6
abundance: .
j_gene: TRBJ1-5
CDR3aa: CASSFGTGVDQPQHF
CDR3nt: TGTGCCAGCAGCTTCGGAACAGGGGTGGATCAGCCCCAGCATTTT

d_gene: .
len: 13
v_gene: TRBV6-5
abundance: few
j_gene: TRBJ1-2
CDR3aa: CASSRDSVDGYTF
CDR3nt: TGTGCCAGCAGTCGGGACTCGGTCGATGGCTACACCTTC

d_gene: TRBD2
len: 14
v_gene: TRBV6-6
abundance: many
j_gene: TRBJ2-7
CDR3aa: CASRDSGRGDEQYF
CDR3nt: TGTGCCAGCAGAGATAGCGGGAGAGGAGACGAGCAGTACTTC

d_gene: TRBD1
len: 14
v_gene: TRBV9
abundance: few
j_gene: TRBJ1-1
CDR3aa: CASSSDRGTTEAFF
CDR3nt: TGTGCCAGCAGCTCAGACAGGGGAACCACTGAAGCTTTCTTT

d_gene: .
len: 15
v_gene: TRBV7-2
abundance: many
j_gene: TRBJ2-1
CDR3aa: CASSLSQSSYNEQFF
CDR3nt: TGTGCCAGCAGCTTATCCCAGAGCTCCTACAATGAGCAGTTCTTC

d_gene: TRBD2
len: 19
v_gene: TRBV7-2
abundance: many
j_gene: TRBJ2-3
CDR3aa: CASSLMRGSAGGGTDTQYF
CDR3nt: TGTGCCAGCAGCCTCATGCGGGGGTCAGCGGGAGGGGGCACAGATACGCAGTATTTT

d_gene: .
len: 16
v_gene: TRBV20-1
abundance: .
j_gene: TRBJ2-3
CDR3aa: CSARDLKAPVTDTQYF
CDR3nt: TGCAGTGCTAGAGATCTCAAGGCTCCCGTCACAGATACGCAGTATTTT

d_gene: TRBD1
len: 15
v_gene: TRBV5-1
abundance: .
j_gene: TRBJ1-6
CDR3aa: CASTTVGTGDSPLHF
CDR3nt: TGCGCCAGCACCACAGTTGGGACAGGGGATTCACCCCTCCACTTT

d_gene: .
len: 13
v_gene: TRBV7-9
abundance: few
j_gene: TRBJ2-3
CDR3aa: CASSRWGEDTQYF
CDR3nt: TGTGCCAGCAGCCGATGGGGCGAAGATACGCAGTATTTT

d_gene: .
len: 14
v_gene: TRBV7-2
abundance: many
j_gene: TRBJ2-5
CDR3aa: CASSLVRGLETQYF
CDR3nt: TGTGCCAGCAGCTTAGTTCGGGGGTTGGAGACCCAGTACTTC

d_gene: .
len: 16
v_gene: TRBV6-6
abundance: .
j_gene: TRBJ2-5
CDR3aa: CASSYSIGSGTETQYF
CDR3nt: TGTGCCAGCAGTTACTCGATTGGGTCGGGTACGGAGACCCAGTACTTC

d_gene: TRBD1
len: 20
v_gene: TRBV7-3
abundance: .
j_gene: TRBJ1-6
CDR3aa: CASSLTVPGQGSTEGSPLHF
CDR3nt: TGTGCCAGCAGCTTAACCGTCCCGGGACAGGGATCAACTGAGGGATCACCCCTCCACTTT

d_gene: .
len: 14
v_gene: TRBV2
abundance: .
j_gene: TRBJ2-3
CDR3aa: CASSEGRGPVTQYF
CDR3nt: TGTGCCAGCAGTGAAGGCAGGGGCCCGGTTACGCAGTATTTT